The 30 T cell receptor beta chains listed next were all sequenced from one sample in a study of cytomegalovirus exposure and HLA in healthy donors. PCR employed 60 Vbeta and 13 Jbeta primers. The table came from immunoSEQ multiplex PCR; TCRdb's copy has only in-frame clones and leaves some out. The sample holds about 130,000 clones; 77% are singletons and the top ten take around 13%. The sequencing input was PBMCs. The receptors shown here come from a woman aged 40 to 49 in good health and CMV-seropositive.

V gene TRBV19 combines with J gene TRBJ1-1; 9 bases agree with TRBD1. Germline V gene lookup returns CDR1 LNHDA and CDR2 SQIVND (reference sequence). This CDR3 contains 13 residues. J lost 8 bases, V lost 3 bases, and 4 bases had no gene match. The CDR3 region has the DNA TGTGCCAGTAGTATCCGGGACAGGGCCGAAGCTTTCTTT. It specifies CASSIRDRAEAFF.

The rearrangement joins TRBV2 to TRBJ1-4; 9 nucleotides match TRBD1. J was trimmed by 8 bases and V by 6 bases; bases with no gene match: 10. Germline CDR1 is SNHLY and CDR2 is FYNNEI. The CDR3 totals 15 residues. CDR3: CASSAPGQGGEKLFF. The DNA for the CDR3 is TGTGCCAGCAGCGCCCCGGGACAGGGAGGCGAAAAACTGTTTTTT.

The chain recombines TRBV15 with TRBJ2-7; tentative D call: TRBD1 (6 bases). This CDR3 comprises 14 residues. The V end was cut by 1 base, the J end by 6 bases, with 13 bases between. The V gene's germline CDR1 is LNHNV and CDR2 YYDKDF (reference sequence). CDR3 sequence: CATSRGQGLAEQYF. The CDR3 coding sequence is TGTGCCACCAGCAGAGGGCAGGGGCTGGCCGAGCAGTACTTC.

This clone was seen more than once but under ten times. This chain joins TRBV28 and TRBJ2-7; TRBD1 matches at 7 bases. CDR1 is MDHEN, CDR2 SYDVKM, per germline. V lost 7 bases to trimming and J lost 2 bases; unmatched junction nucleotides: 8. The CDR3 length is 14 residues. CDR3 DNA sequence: TGTGCCAGCACCCACCCGGGACAGCCCTACGAGCAGTACTTC. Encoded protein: CASTHPGQPYEQYF. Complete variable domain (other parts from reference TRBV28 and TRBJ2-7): DVKVTQSSRYLVKRTGEKVFLECVQDMDHENMFWYRQDPGLGLRLIYFSYDVKMKEKGDIPEGYSVSREKKERFSLILESASTNQTSMYLCASTHPGQPYEQYFGPGTRLTVT.

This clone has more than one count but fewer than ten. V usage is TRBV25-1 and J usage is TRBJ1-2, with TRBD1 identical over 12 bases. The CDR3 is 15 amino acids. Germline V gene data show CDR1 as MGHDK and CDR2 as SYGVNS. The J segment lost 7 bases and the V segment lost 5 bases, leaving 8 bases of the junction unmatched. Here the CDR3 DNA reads TGTGCCAGCAGTAAACCGGGACAGGGGGCTGGTGGCTACACCTTC. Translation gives CASSKPGQGAGGYTF.

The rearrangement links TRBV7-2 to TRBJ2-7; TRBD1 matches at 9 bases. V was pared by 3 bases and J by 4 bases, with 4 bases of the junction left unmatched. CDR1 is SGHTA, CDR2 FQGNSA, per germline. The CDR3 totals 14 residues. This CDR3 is CASSFETGGYEQYF. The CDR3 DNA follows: TGTGCCAGCAGCTTCGAGACAGGGGGGTACGAGCAGTACTTC.

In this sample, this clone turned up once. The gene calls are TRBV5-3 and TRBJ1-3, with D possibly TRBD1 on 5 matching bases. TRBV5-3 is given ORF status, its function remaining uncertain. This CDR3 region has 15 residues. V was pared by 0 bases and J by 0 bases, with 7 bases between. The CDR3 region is CARSLDGASGNTIYF. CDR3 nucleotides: TGTGCCAGAAGCTTGGATGGGGCCTCTGGAAACACCATATATTTT.

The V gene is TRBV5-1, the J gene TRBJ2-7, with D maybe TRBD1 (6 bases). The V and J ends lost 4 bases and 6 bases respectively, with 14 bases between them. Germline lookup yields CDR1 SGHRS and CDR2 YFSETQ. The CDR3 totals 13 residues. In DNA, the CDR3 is TGCGCCAGCAGCCGGGACATCGGGACCGAGCAGTACTTC. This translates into CASSRDIGTEQYF.

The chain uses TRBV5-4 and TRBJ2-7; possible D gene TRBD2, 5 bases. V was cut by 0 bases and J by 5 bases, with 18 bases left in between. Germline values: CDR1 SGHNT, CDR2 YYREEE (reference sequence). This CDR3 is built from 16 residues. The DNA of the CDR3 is TGTGCCAGCAGCTTGGGAGCTGGGTTGGAGGCCCACGAGCAGTACTTC. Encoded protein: CASSLGAGLEAHEQYF. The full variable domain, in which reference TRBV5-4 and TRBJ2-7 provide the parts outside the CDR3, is ETGVTQSPTHLIKTRGQQVTLRCSSQSGHNTVSWYQQALGQGPQFIFQYYREEENGRGNFPPRFSGLQFPNYSSELNVNALELDDSALYLCASSLGAGLEAHEQYFGPGTRLTVT.

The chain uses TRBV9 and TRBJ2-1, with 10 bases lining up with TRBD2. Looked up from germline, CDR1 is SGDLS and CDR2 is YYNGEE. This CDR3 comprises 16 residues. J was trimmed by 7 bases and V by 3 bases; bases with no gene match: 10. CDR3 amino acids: CASSALPSGSTNEQFF. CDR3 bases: TGTGCCAGCAGCGCCCTTCCTAGCGGGAGTACGAATGAGCAGTTCTTC.

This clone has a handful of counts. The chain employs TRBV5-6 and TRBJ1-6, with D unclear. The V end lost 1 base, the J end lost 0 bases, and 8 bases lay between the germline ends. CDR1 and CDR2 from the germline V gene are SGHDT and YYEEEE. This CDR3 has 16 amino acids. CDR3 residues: CASSLRGNSYNSPLHF. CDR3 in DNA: TGTGCCAGCAGCTTGAGAGGGAACTCCTATAATTCACCCCTCCACTTT.

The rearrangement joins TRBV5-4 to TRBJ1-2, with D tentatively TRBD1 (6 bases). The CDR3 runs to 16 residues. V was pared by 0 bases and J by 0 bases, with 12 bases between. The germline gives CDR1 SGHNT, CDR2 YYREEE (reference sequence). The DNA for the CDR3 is TGTGCCAGCAGCTTGGGGAGAGAGGGGGCTAACTATGGCTACACCTTC. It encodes CASSLGREGANYGYTF.

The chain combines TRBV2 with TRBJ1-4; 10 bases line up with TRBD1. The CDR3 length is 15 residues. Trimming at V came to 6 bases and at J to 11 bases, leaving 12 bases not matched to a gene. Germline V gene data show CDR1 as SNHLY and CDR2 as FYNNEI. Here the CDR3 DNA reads TGTGCCAGCAGGAAGACAGGGGGCGAAGTATGGAAACTGTTTTTT. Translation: CASRKTGGEVWKLFF.

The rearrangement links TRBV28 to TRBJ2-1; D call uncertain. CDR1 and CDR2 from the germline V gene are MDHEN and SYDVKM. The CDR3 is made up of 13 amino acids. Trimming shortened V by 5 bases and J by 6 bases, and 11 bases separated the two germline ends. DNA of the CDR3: TGTGCCAGCAGTCCGCCCCCGGGCAATGAGCAGTTCTTC. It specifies CASSPPPGNEQFF.

The CDR3 sequence is CATSGVSYEQYF. CDR3 nucleotides: TGTGCCACCAGTGGAGTTTCCTACGAGCAGTACTTC. The chain uses TRBV15 and TRBJ2-7; D call uncertain. CDR1 is LNHNV and CDR2 is YYDKDF in the germline V gene (reference sequence). The CDR3 loop spans 12 amino acids. The V gene lost 6 bases and the J gene lost 1 base, with 7 bases spanning the gap.

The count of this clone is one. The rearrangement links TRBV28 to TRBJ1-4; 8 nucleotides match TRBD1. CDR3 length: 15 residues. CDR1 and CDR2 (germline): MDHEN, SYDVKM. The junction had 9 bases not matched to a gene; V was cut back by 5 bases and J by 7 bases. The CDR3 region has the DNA TGTGCCAGCAGTCGGCGGACAGGGACCAGTGAAAAACTGTTTTTT. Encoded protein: CASSRRTGTSEKLFF.

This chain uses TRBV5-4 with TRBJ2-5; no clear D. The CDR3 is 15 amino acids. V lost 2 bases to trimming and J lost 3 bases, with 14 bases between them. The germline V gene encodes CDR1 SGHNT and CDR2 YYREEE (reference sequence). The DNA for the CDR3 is TGTGCCAGCAGCTTCAACTACCAATCCGAAGAGACCCAGTACTTC. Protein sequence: CASSFNYQSEETQYF.

CDR3 region: CASSLGRGDEKLFF. The CDR3 DNA is TGTGCCAGCAGTCTGGGGAGGGGTGATGAAAAACTGTTTTTT. The gene calls are TRBV6-5 and TRBJ1-4; a weak D match, TRBD1 (5 bases). The CDR3 runs to 14 residues. Deletions cut 5 bases from V and 6 bases from J, with 13 bases between. Germline lookup yields CDR1 MNHEY and CDR2 SVGAGI.

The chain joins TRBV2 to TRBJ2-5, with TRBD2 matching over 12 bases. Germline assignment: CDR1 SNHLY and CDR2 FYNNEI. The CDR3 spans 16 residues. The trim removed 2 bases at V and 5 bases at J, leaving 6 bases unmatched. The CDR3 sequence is CASSEWTSGMTETQYF. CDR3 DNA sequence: TGTGCCAGCAGTGAATGGACTAGCGGGATGACGGAGACCCAGTACTTC.

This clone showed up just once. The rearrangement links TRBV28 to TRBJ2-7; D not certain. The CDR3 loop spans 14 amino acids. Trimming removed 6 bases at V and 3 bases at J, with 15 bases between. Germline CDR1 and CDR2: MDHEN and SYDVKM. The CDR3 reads CASSLIDTLYEQYF. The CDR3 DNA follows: TGTGCCAGCAGCCTTATCGACACCCTCTACGAGCAGTACTTC.

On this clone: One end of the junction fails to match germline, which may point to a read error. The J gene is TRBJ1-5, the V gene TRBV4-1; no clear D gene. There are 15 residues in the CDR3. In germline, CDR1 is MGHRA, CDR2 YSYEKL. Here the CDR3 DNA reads TGCGCCAGCAGCCAAGAGATGTCGGGGAATCGGCCCCAGCATTTT. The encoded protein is CASSQEMSGNRPQHF.

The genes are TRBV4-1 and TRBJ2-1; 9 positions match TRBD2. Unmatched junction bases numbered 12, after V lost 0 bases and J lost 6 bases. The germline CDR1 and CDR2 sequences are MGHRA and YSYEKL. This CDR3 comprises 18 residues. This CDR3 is CASSQDGPGAGGRNEQFF. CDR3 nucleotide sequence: TGCGCCAGCAGCCAAGATGGGCCGGGGGCGGGAGGGCGCAATGAGCAGTTCTTC.

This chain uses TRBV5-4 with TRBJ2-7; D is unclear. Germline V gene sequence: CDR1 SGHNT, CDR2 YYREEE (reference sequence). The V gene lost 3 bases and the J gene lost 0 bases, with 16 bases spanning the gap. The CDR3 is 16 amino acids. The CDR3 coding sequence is TGTGCCAGCAGCTCGGCGCGGAGCAGATCCTCCTACGAGCAGTACTTC. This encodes CASSSARSRSSYEQYF.

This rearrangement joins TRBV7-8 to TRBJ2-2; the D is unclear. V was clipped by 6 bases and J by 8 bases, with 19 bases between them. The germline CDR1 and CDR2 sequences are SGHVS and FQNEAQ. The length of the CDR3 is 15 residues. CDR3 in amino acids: CASSSQVRVGGELFF. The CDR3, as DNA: TGTGCCAGCAGTTCCCAGGTCCGCGTTGGTGGGGAGCTGTTTTTT.

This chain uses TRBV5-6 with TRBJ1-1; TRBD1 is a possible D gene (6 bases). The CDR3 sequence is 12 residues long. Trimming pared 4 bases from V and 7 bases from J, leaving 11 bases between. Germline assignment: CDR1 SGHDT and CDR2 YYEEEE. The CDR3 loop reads CASSVWDNEAFF. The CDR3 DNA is TGTGCCAGCAGCGTATGGGACAATGAAGCTTTCTTT. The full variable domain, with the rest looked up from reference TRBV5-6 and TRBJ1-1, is DAGVTQSPTHLIKTRGQQVTLRCSPKSGHDTVSWYQQALGQGPQFIFQYYEEEERQRGNFPDRFSGHQFPNYSSELNVNALLLGDSALYLCASSVWDNEAFFGQGTRLTVV.

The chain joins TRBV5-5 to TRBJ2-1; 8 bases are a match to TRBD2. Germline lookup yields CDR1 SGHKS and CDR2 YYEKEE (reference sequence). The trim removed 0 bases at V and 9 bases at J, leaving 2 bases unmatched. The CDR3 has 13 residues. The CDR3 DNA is TGTGCCAGCAGCTTGGTACTAGCGGCTGAGCAGTTCTTC. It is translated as CASSLVLAAEQFF.

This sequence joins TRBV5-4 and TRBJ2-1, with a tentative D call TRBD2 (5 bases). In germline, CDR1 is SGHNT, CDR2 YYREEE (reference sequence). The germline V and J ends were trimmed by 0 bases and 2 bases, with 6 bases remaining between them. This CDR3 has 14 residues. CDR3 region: CASSLVAPYNEQFF. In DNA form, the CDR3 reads TGTGCCAGCAGCTTGGTAGCGCCCTACAATGAGCAGTTCTTC.

The CDR3 DNA is TGTGCCAGCAGTGAAGGCGACTACACAGATACGCAGTATTTT. Protein product: CASSEGDYTDTQYF. J is TRBJ2-3 and V is TRBV25-1; D is perhaps TRBD2 (5 bases). CDR3 size: 14 residues. Germline CDR1 is MGHDK and CDR2 is SYGVNS. V was clipped by 2 bases and J by 2 bases, with 8 bases between them.

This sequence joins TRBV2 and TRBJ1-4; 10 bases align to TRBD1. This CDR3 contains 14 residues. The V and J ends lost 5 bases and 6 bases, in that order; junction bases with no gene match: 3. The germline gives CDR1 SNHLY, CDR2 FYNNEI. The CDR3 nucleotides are TGTGCCAGCAGTTTGGACAGGGGGGATGAAAAACTGTTTTTT. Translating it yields CASSLDRGDEKLFF.

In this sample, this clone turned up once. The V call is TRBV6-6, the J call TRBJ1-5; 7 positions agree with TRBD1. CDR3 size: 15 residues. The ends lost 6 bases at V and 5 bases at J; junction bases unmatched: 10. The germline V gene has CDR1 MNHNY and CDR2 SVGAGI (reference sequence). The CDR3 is CASSPGTAYYQPQHF. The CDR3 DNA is TGTGCCAGCAGCCCCGGGACAGCGTACTATCAGCCCCAGCATTTT.